This T cell receptor (beta chain) derives from a study of cytomegalovirus exposure and HLA in healthy donors. Healthy individuals who donated bone marrow served as the donors. As to this clone: Its antigen is currently unknown. The same CDR3 is also encoded by other DNA sequences in this sample.

Study-wide findings and caveats: A list of approximately 160 TCR beta chains associated with cytomegalovirus was given. One variant, a missense change in DCLRE1C, was linked in a later analysis to TCR beta V- and J-gene trimming. Both high specificity and high sensitivity reportedly marked the classifier's diagnosis of cytomegalovirus status.

Germline lookup yields CDR1 SQVTM and CDR2 ANQGSEA. This CDR3 has 12 amino acids. With 5 bases removed from V and 0 bases from J, the gap between germline ends came to 7 bases. This PCR relied on a set of 60 Vbeta primers and 13 Jbeta primers. Generated by immunoSEQ multiplex PCR, the TCRdb table keeps only in-frame clones and is missing some. The sample yields around 260,000 clones, about four fifths seen once. The TCR originated in a girl aged 2 to 10 in good health and CMV-seronegative. The chain links TRBV29-1 to TRBJ1-2; no reliable D call. Input material: PBMCs. CDR3 loop: CSVRQANYGYTF. The CDR3 region has the DNA TGCAGCGTTAGACAAGCTAACTATGGCTACACCTTC.